The T cell receptor beta chain under discussion was sequenced for a study of breast tumors, draining lymph nodes, adjacent tissues. TCRdb processed the multiplex PCR reads anew with MiXCR; each CDR3 protein has one entry. The repertoire holds approximately 280,000 distinct CDR3 sequences, with around 30% as singletons. Germline CDR1 SGDLS, CDR2 YYNGEE. This CDR3 has 13 amino acids. Remarks on this clonotype: The antigen remains undetermined.

Points from the study as a whole: Tumor repertoires ranked between lymph nodes and nontumor tissue in diversity, with V and J gene preferences. Tumor and nontumor repertoires were significantly more similar in luminal-like than in basal-like breast cancer. Most tumor T cells seemingly derive from lymph node, then expand in tumor.

The lymph nodes were axillary draining lymph nodes from breast cancer patients. The chain links TRBV9 to TRBJ1-3; a weak D match, TRBD1 (6 bases). Sequencing used axillary lymph node tissue. The sequence was obtained from a female donor with breast cancer. Some clones in this sample may be carry-over from other donors' samples. The CDR3 sequence is CANRDNSGNTIYF. DNA for the CDR3: TGTGCAAACCGGGACAACTCTGGAAACACCATATATTTT.